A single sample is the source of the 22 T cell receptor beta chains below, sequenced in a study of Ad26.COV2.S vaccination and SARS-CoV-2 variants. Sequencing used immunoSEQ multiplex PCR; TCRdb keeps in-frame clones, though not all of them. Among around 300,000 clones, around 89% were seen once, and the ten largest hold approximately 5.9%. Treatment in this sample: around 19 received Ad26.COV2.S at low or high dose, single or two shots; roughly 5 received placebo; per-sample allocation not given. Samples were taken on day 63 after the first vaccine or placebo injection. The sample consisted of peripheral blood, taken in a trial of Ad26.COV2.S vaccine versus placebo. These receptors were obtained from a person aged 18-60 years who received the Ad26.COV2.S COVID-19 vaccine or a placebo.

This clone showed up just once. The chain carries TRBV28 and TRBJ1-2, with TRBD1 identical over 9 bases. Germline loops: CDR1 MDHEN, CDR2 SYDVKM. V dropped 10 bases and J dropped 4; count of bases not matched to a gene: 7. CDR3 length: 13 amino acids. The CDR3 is CATMGQGGYGYTF. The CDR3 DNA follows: TGTGCCACTATGGGACAGGGAGGCTATGGCTACACCTTC.

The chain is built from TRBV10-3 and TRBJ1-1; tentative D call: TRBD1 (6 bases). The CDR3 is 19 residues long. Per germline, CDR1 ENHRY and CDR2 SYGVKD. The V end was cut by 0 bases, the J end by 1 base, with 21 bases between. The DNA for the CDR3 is TGTGCCATCAGTGAGTCGATGGGTCAGGGGATGTCCGGGAACACTGAAGCTTTCTTT. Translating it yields CAISESMGQGMSGNTEAFF.

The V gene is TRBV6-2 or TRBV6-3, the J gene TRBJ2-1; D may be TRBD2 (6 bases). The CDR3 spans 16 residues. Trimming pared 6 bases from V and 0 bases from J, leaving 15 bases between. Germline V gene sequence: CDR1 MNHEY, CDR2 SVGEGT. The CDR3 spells CASRPLAASSYNEQFF. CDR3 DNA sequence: TGTGCCAGCAGACCTTTAGCGGCTAGCTCCTACAATGAGCAGTTCTTC.

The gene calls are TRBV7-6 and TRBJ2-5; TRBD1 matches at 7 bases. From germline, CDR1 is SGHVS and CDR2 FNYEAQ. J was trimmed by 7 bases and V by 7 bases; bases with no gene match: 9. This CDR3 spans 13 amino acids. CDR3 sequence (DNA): TGTGCCAGCACCACGACAGGGTCCGTGACCCAGTACTTC. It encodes CASTTTGSVTQYF.

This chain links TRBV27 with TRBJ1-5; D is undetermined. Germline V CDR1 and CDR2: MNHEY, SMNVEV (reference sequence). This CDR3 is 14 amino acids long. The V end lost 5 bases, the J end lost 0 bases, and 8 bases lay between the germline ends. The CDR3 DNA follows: TGTGCCAGCAGTCTCTACAGTAGCAATCAGCCCCAGCATTTT. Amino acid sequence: CASSLYSSNQPQHF.

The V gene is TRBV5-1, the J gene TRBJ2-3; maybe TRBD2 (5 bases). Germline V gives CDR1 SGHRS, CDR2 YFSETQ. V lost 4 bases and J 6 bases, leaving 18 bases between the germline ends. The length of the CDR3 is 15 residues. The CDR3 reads CASSPTRGNRDTQYF. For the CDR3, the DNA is TGCGCCAGCAGCCCAACACGGGGTAATAGGGATACGCAGTATTTT.

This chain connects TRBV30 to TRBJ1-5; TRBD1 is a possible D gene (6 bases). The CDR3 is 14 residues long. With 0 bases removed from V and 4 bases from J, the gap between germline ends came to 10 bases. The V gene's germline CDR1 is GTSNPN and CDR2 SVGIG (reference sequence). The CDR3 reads CAWSVGGSNQPQHF. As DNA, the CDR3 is TGTGCCTGGAGTGTAGGGGGGTCTAATCAGCCCCAGCATTTT.

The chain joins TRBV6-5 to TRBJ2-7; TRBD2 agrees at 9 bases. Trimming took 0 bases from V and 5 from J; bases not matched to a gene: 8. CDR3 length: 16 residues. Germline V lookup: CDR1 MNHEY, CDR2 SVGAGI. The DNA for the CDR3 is TGTGCCAGCAGTTACTCGGTAGCGGGGGCCTTCAACGAGCAGTACTTC. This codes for CASSYSVAGAFNEQYF.

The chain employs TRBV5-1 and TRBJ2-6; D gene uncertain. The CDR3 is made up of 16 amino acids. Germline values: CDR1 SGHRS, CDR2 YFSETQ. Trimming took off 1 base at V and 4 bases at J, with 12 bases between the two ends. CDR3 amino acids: CASSLQSSYGANVLTF. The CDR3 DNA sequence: TGCGCCAGCAGCTTGCAGTCGAGCTACGGGGCCAACGTCCTGACTTTC.

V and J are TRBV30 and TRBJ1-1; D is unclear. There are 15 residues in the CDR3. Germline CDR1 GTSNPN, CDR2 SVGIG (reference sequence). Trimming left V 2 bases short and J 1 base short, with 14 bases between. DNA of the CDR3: TGTGCCTGGAGTAAAACGAGAGGGCCGAACACTGAAGCTTTCTTT. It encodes CAWSKTRGPNTEAFF.

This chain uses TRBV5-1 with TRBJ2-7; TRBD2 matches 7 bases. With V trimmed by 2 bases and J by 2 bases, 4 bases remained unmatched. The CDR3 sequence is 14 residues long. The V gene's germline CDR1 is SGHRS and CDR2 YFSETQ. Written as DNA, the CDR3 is TGCGCCAGCAGCTTTCTAGCGGAGGCCTACGAGCAGTACTTC. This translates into CASSFLAEAYEQYF. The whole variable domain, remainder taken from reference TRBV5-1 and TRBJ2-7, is KAGVTQTPRYLIKTRGQQVTLSCSPISGHRSVSWYQQTPGQGLQFLFEYFSETQRNKGNFPGRFSGRQFSNSRSEMNVSTLELGDSALYLCASSFLAEAYEQYFGPGTRLTVT.

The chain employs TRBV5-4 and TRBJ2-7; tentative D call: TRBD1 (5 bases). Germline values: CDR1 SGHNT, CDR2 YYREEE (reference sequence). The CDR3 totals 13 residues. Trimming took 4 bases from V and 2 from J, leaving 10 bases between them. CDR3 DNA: TGTGCCAGCAGCCCGACAGAGACCTACGAGCAGTACTTC. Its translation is CASSPTETYEQYF.

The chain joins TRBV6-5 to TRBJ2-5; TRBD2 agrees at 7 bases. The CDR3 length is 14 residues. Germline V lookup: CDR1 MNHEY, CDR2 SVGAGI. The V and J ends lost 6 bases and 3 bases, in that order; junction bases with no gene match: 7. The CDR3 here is CASRTLAVKETQYF. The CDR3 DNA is TGTGCCAGCAGGACCCTAGCGGTGAAAGAGACCCAGTACTTC.

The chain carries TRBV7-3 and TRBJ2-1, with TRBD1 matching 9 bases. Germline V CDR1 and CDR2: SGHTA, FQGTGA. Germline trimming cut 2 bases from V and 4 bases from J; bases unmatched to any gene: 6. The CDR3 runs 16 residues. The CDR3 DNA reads TGTGCCAGCAGCTTACTCTCCGGGACAGGGTACAATGAGCAGTTCTTC. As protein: CASSLLSGTGYNEQFF.

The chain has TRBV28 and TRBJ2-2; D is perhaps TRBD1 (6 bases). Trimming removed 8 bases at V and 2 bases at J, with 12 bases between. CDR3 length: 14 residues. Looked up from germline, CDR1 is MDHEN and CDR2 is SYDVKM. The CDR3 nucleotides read TGTGCCAGCCGTAGGGGGTTAAACACCGGGGAGCTGTTTTTT. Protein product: CASRRGLNTGELFF.

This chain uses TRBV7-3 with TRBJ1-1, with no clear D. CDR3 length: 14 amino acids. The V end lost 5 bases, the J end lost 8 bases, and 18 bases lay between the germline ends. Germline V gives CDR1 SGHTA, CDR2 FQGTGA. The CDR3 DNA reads TGTGCCAGCAGCCTAGGAACCGTCACTGCCGAAGCTTTCTTT. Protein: CASSLGTVTAEAFF.

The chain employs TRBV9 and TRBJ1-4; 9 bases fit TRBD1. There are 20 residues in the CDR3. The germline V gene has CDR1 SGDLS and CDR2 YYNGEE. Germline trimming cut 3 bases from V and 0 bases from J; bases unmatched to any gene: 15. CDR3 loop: CASSGSYRGRGGTTNEKLFF. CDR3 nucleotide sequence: TGTGCCAGCAGCGGATCCTACAGGGGGCGTGGGGGAACAACTAATGAAAAACTGTTTTTT.

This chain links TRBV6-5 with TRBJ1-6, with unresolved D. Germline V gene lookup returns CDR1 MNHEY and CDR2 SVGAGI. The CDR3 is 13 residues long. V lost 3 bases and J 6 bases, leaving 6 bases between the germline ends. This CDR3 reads CASSYRRNSPLHF. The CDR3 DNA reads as TGTGCCAGCAGTTATAGGCGTAATTCACCCCTCCACTTT.

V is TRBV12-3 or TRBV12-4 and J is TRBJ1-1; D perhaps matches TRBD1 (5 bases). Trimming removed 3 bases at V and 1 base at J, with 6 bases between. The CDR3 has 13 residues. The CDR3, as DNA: TGTGCCAGCAGTTTTGGGGGGAACACTGAAGCTTTCTTT. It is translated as CASSFGGNTEAFF.

CDR3 amino acids: CASSLMVALEAFF. The CDR3 bases are TGTGCCAGCAGCTTAATGGTCGCCCTTGAAGCTTTCTTT. V is TRBV11-2 and J is TRBJ1-1, with D uncertain. CDR3 length: 13 residues. The V end was cut by 2 bases, the J end by 7 bases, with 11 bases between. The V gene's germline CDR1 is SGHAT and CDR2 FQNNGV. Full variable domain (missing parts from reference TRBV11-2 and TRBJ1-1): EAGVAQSPRYKIIEKRQSVAFWCNPISGHATLYWYQQILGQGPKLLIQFQNNGVVDDSQLPKDRFSAERLKGVDSTLKIQPAKLEDSAVYLCASSLMVALEAFFGQGTRLTVV.

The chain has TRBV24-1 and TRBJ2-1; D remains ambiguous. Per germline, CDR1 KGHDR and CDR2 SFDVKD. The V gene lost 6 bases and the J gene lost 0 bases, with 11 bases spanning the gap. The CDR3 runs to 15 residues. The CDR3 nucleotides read TGTGCCACCAGTTCGGTCCGATACTCCTACAATGAGCAGTTCTTC. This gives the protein CATSSVRYSYNEQFF.

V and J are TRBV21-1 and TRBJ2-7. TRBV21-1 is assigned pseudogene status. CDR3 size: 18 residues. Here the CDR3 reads CASSNRGSGTPLLCEQYF. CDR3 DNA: TGTGCCAGCAGCAATCGAGGGTCGGGGACGCCGTTACTCTGCGAGCAGTACTTC.